A single sample gave rise to the 3 T cell receptor beta chains below, sequenced in a study of response to subunit inactivated influenza vaccine. MiXCR, run by TCRdb on the RT-PCR reads, gives a single entry per CDR3 protein. Of 500,000 to 550,000 distinct CDR3 sequences listed, approximately 7.7% are singletons. Here the sequenced sample was PBMCs from blood, taken roughly 24 months after vaccination. Every receptor here comes from a man between 50 and 70 years old who received an inactivated influenza vaccine.

This sequence joins TRBV10-3 and TRBJ2-7; D remains unclear. Trimming stripped 3 bases from V and 7 bases from J, with 7 bases between. The CDR3 length is 11 residues. Germline loops: CDR1 ENHRY, CDR2 SYGVKD. CDR3: CAISDLGEQYF. CDR3 DNA: TGTGCCATCAGTGACCTCGGGGAGCAGTACTTC.

The gene calls are TRBV12-3 or TRBV12-4 and TRBJ1-2; 9 nucleotides line up with TRBD1. V was clipped by 1 base and J by 4 bases; unmatched bases: 4. The CDR3 extends over 15 amino acids. CDR3 amino acids: CASSLGDRVFYGYTF. For the CDR3, the DNA is TGTGCCAGCAGTTTAGGGGACAGGGTATTCTATGGCTACACCTTC.

This clonotype was counted only a few times. For the CDR3, the DNA is TGTGCCAGCAGCTTGGCGGGGGCGGTTAATGAGCAGTTCTTC. This sequence encodes CASSLAGAVNEQFF. The chain combines TRBV5-6 with TRBJ2-1; possibly TRBD1 or TRBD2 for D (6 bases each). The germline V gene has CDR1 SGHDT and CDR2 YYEEEE. CDR3 size: 14 residues. V lost 0 bases to trimming and J lost 7 bases, with 11 bases between them.